These T cell receptor beta chains were read from a single sample in a study of PD-1 blockade in classical Hodgkin lymphoma. Clones were read by immunoSEQ multiplex PCR, and TCRdb kept only the in-frame ones, dropping some. This repertoire shows 95,000 to 100,000 clones, around 88% found once; its top ten account for more than 6.5%. The sample here was peripheral blood mononuclear cells (PBMCs), taken before the second cycle of nivolumab. Receptor source: a human donor with classical Hodgkin lymphoma. CDR3s include the opening cysteine and the closing phenylalanine or tryptophan. Fields, in order: clone size, J gene, V gene, D gene, CDR3 DNA, CDR3 protein. D genes are given only for firm matches. The size of a clone is reported for some rows only, either as once, few or many, or as a class for expanded clones.

.,TRBJ1-5,TRBV5-1,TRBD1,TGCGCCAGCAGCTTAACAGGGGACCCTAGCAATCAGCCCCAGCATTTT,CASSLTGDPSNQPQHF
.,TRBJ2-3,TRBV11-2,.,TGTGCCAGCAGCTTAGTCGGGCTGCGAACCCTTAGCACAGATACGCAGTATTTT,CASSLVGLRTLSTDTQYF
.,TRBJ2-5,TRBV15,.,TGTGCCACCAGCAGAGATCGCGGGTACCAAGAGACCCAGTACTTC,CATSRDRGYQETQYF
.,TRBJ2-3,TRBV19,TRBD1,TGTGCCAGTAGTTCACCGGGACAGGGGGAGGGCACAGATACGCAGTATTTT,CASSSPGQGEGTDTQYF
.,TRBJ2-5,TRBV19,.,TGTGCCAGTAGTATAGACCCAGGGAGAGAGACCCAGTACTTC,CASSIDPGRETQYF
.,TRBJ1-2,TRBV18,TRBD1,TGTGCCAGCTCGCAAACCGGGACAGGTGACTATGGCTACACCTTC,CASSQTGTGDYGYTF
.,TRBJ2-1,TRBV30,TRBD1,TGTGCCTGGAGTAGGACAGGGGCAATAATGGGCAACAATGAGCAGTTCTTC,CAWSRTGAIMGNNEQFF
.,TRBJ1-1,TRBV19,.,TGTGCCAGTAGAAGGACAGCCAAAGGCGGTGAAGCTTTCTTT,CASRRTAKGGEAFF
.,TRBJ2-1,TRBV4-3,.,TGCGCCAGCAGCCAAGATGTGGGAAGGACTGCCTACAATGAGCAGTTCTTC,CASSQDVGRTAYNEQFF
.,TRBJ2-7,TRBV9,.,TGTGCCAGCAGCGTAGTTAGCGACCCTTACGAGCAGTACTTC,CASSVVSDPYEQYF
.,TRBJ2-7,TRBV2,.,TGTGCCAGCAGTGAAACACCGGGGAACCCCTACGAGCAGTACTTC,CASSETPGNPYEQYF
.,TRBJ2-7,TRBV30,TRBD1,TGTGCCTGGTCAGGGGACAGGGGGGGAAACTACGAGCAGTACTTC,CAWSGDRGGNYEQYF
.,TRBJ1-2,TRBV27,.,TGTGCCAGCGCCTACGACCCAAACTATGGCTACACCTTC,CASAYDPNYGYTF
.,TRBJ2-7,TRBV30,TRBD2,TGTGCCGGTGCGGGGGATCCCTACGAGCAGTACTTC,CAGAGDPYEQYF
.,TRBJ1-3,TRBV15,.,TGTGCCACCAAGGCGGACGCGGACCTCTCTGGAAACACCATATATTTT,CATKADADLSGNTIYF
.,TRBJ1-6,TRBV13,.,TGTGCCAGCAGCCCCGGGACGGGTGATCATTCACCCCTCCACTTT,CASSPGTGDHSPLHF
.,TRBJ2-6,TRBV19,TRBD1,TGTGCCAGTAGTATCACAGGGGCTGGGGCCAACGTCCTGACTTTC,CASSITGAGANVLTF
.,TRBJ2-5,TRBV5-1,.,TGCGCCAGCTGGAGGGGGGAGACCCAGTACTTC,CASWRGETQYF
.,TRBJ2-1,TRBV2,TRBD2,TGTGCCAGCAACCCTAGCGGGGGGGCCCCCTCCTACAATGAGCAGTTCTTC,CASNPSGGAPSYNEQFF
once,TRBJ2-1,TRBV11-3,.,TGTGCCAGCAGCTTAGATCGGGGGCCGCCTTACAATGAGCAGTTCTTC,CASSLDRGPPYNEQFF
.,TRBJ1-1,TRBV6-1,TRBD1,TGTGCCAGCACCGACTCGACAGGGGGCATGAATGAAGCTTTCTTT,CASTDSTGGMNEAFF
.,TRBJ1-1,TRBV2,.,TGTGCCAGCAAGAACTCGGGACTGAAGAACACTGAAGCTTTCTTT,CASKNSGLKNTEAFF
few,TRBJ2-1,TRBV28,TRBD2,TGTGCCAGCACTAGCGGGGGGACCTCGAGCTCCTACAATGAGCAGTTCTTC,CASTSGGTSSSYNEQFF
once,TRBJ2-4,TRBV18,.,TGTGCCAGCTCACCAGCCAGGGTGGGGGCCAAAAACATTCAGTACTTC,CASSPARVGAKNIQYF
.,TRBJ2-6,TRBV7-7,.,TGTGCCAGCAGCTCGGACTACTCTGGGGCCAACGTCCTGACTTTC,CASSSDYSGANVLTF
.,TRBJ2-7,TRBV29-1,.,TGCAGCGTTGGGCGGGCTCCCTACGAGCAGTACTTC,CSVGRAPYEQYF
.,TRBJ2-2,TRBV11-3,TRBD2,TGTGCCAGCAGCAGCCCCAGCGGGGGGGACACCGGGGAGCTGTTTTTT,CASSSPSGGDTGELFF
once,TRBJ1-2,TRBV30,.,TGTGCCTGGACCCCCGGGAACTATGGCTACACCTTC,CAWTPGNYGYTF
.,TRBJ2-7,TRBV7-9,TRBD2,TGTGCCAGCAGCTTCCCGGGACTAGCGGAACCCCGGTCCTACGAGCAGTACTTC,CASSFPGLAEPRSYEQYF